This paragraph reports one TCR beta chain. This sample is part of a study of T cell changes during pregnancy in multiple sclerosis. Some clones are missing from TCRdb's copy, which holds only in-frame ones; the method was immunoSEQ multiplex PCR. The table records about 30,000 clones, roughly nine tenths of them present only once. The CDR3 consists of 14 residues. CDR1 SGHVS and CDR2 FNYEAQ come from the germline V gene. V dropped 5 bases and J dropped 4 bases, with 12 bases sitting between them. The sequence was collected from a female donor with multiple sclerosis, enrolled in a pregnancy study. The rearrangement uses TRBV7-6 and TRBJ1-3; a possible D gene is TRBD1 (5 bases). Material: CD8+ T cells from peripheral blood mononuclear cells, obtained in the second trimester of pregnancy. The CDR3 DNA reads TGTGCCAGCAGCCCAACAGGTCCCGGAAACACCATATATTTT. Amino acid sequence: CASSPTGPGNTIYF.